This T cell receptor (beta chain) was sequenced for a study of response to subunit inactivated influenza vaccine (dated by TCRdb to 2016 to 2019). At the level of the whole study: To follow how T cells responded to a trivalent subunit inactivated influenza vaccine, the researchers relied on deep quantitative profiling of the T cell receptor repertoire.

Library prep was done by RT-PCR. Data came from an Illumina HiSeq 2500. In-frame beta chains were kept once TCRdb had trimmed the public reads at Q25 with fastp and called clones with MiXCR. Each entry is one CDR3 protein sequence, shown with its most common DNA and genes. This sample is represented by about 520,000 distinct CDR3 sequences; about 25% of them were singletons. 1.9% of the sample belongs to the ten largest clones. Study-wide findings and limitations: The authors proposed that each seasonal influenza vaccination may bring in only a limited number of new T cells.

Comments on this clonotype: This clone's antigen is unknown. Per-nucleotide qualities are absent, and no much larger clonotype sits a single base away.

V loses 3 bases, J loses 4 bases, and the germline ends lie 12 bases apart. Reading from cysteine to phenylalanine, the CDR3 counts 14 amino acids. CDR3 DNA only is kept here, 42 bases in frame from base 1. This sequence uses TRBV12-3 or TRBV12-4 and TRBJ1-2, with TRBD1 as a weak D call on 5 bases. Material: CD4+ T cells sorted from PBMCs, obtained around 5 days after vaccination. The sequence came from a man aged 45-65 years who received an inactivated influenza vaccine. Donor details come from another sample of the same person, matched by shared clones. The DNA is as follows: TGTGCCAGCAGTTTTCGGGGCATCTCCTATGGCTACACCTTC. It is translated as CASSFRGISYGYTF.